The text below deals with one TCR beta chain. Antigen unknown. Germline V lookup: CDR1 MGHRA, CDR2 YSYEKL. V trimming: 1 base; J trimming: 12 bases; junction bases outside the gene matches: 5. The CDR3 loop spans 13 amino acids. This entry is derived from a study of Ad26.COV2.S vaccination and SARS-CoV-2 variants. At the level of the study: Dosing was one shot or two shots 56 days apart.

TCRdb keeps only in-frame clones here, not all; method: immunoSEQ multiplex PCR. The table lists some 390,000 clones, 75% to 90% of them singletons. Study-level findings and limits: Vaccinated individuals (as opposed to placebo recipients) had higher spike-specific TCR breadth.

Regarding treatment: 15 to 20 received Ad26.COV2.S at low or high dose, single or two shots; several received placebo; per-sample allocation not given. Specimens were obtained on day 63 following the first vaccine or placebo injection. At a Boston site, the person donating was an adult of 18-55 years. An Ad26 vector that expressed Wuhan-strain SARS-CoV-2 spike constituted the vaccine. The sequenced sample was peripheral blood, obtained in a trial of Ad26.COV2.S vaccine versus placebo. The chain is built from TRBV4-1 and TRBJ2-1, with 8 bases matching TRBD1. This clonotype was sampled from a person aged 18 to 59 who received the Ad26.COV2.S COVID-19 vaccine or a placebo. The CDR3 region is CASSQGDRGRQFF. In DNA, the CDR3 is TGCGCCAGCAGCCAAGGAGACAGGGGTAGGCAGTTCTTC.